The TCR beta chain under discussion was sequenced for a study of cytomegalovirus exposure and HLA in healthy donors. On the study more broadly: An earlier analysis found fewer than 140 million unique TCR beta sequences from about 190 million T cells.

Comment on this clone: What it recognizes is unknown.

V gave up 4 bases and J gave up 0 bases, with 9 bases separating them. Germline CDR1 reads SNHLY; CDR2 reads FYNNEI. The CDR3 is 14 residues long. Whole-study findings and limits: Accurate HLA-A and HLA-B prediction from TCR beta sequences was reported for most subjects.

With 60 Vbeta and 13 Jbeta primers, the PCR was carried out. The table came from immunoSEQ multiplex PCR; TCRdb's copy has only in-frame clones and leaves some out. The sample shows 110,000 to 150,000 clones, 70% to 80% of them seen only once. This chain uses TRBV2 with TRBJ1-1, with TRBD1 as a possible D gene (5 bases). The sample was PBMCs. The source of this sequence is a man between 18 and 29 years old in good health and CMV-seronegative. The DNA for the CDR3 is TGTGCCAGCAGTGTACAGGCTTTGAACACTGAAGCTTTCTTT. It encodes CASSVQALNTEAFF.